This T cell receptor (beta chain) came from a study of shared clonotypes between healthy human individuals. Method: immunoSEQ multiplex PCR; TCRdb's copy keeps in-frame clones and lacks some. The repertoire has some 680,000 clones, more than 70% of them found once; the top ten carry around 1.7%. Notes on the study in general: Shared clonotypes: 4.5% to 6.5% naive CD4, about 3.3% naive CD8, 2% to 2.5% memory CD4, 0.35% to 0.5% memory CD8.

Germline V gene lookup returns CDR1 SNHLY and CDR2 FYNNEI. Trimming pared 1 base from V and 5 bases from J, leaving 14 bases between. The CDR3 consists of 16 residues. With regard to this clone: The antigen is unknown.

Sequences were obtained from memory CD4+ T cells sorted from blood. The subset: CD45RA-negative fraction. The sequence came from a woman between 25 and 40 years old in good health. The V gene is TRBV2, the J gene TRBJ2-2, with D tentatively TRBD2 (6 bases). CDR3 residues: CASSEEVGSATGELFF. CDR3 in DNA: TGTGCCAGCAGTGAAGAAGTCGGGAGTGCGACCGGGGAGCTGTTTTTT.